The TCR beta chain under discussion was sequenced for a study of shared clonotypes between healthy human individuals. Germline lookup yields CDR1 SGHRS and CDR2 YFSETQ. The CDR3 is made up of 15 amino acids. The V end lost 1 base, the J end lost 3 bases, and 11 bases lay between the germline ends. The team ran DNA from unsorted PBMCs on ten immunoSEQ deep assay plates for sequencing. Libraries were prepared by immunoSEQ multiplex PCR; TCRdb keeps only in-frame clonotypes and omits some of them. The repertoire holds more than 450,000 clones, with 79% as singletons. This TCR derives from a woman aged 40 to 50 in good health. Some clones in this sample may be carry-over from other donors' samples. V is TRBV5-1 and J is TRBJ2-1; a possible D gene is TRBD1 (6 bases). Sample: PBMCs. CDR3 sequence reads: CASSLSGTLYNEQFF. The CDR3 region has the DNA TGCGCCAGCAGCTTGTCCGGGACACTCTACAATGAGCAGTTCTTC.